This T cell receptor beta chain was profiled in a study of blood T cell repertoires in COVID-19 (dated by TCRdb to about 2020). The study in broad terms: The collaborator samples originated in the United States, Italy and Spain and spanned the acute and convalescent phases of COVID-19. The samples were drawn from two sources: the first 160 participants of the ongoing ImmuneRACE study, and fewer than 1,500 subjects contributed by 6 global collaborators. Sample metadata almost always included a de-identified subject ID, COVID-19 status, age in years and sex. Where HLA class I and class II types were available, the types were taken from metadata supplied by the sample provider, not from assay-based typing. The material from the prospective study consisted of cDNA or gDNA derived from T cells, B-cell-depleted T cells, or PBMCs. The dataset comprised deeply sampled blood TCRbeta repertoires from subjects exposed to, actively infected with, or recovered from COVID-19. The repertoires were released in a freely available public database meant as a resource for research on the immune response to SARS-CoV-2.

Participants in the prospective study were enrolled through a virtual design, were aged roughly 18 to 95 years, and lived in approximately 25 United States geographic areas. In the prospective study, cohorts were assigned on the basis of participant-reported clinical history obtained from a screening survey and a study questionnaire. Recovered participants in ImmuneRACE Cohort 3 were defined as having two consecutive negative NP/OP PCR tests, clearance from a healthcare professional, or resolution of symptoms. In the prospective study, mobile phlebotomists collected whole blood, serum and a nasopharyngeal or oropharyngeal swab from each participant. Over a 2-month period, participants in the prospective study had the option of providing additional blood draws and questionnaires. Before DNA extraction, blood samples from the prospective study were shipped at room temperature or frozen. General study outcomes and caveats: The quantity of clinical and demographic metadata differed by source and by participant and was supplied without curation.

Remarks on this clone: The antigen it binds to is not known. Base quality data are lacking; no much larger clone is found one base away.

TCRbeta CDR3 regions were amplified from genomic DNA by means of the immunoSEQ Assay, a bias-controlled multiplex PCR. The authors processed their data as follows. Nucleated cell counts per sample were estimated from amplification of reference gene primers within the assay. Sequence reads were collapsed and filtered to measure the absolute abundance of every unique TCRbeta CDR3 rearrangement. For each sample, productive Simpson clonality was calculated as the square root of Simpson's diversity index across productive rearrangements. This immuneACCESS table, as held by TCRdb, lists in-frame sequences with V and J called but not all clones. Of the missing ones, under half trace to an unresolved V gene in checked studies; the others have no known cause. The V and J calls and clone size are taken from that table; D and trimming were inferred from the DNA. The sample has fewer than 400,000 clones on record, 80% to 90% of them singletons. 8.9% of the sample lies in the top ten.

The clonotype comes from a woman younger than 30 who had recovered from COVID-19. The sequenced material came from PBMCs or T cells enriched from blood (not recorded which).

The DNA reads TGTGCCAGCAGCCTCTATCCGGGACTAGCGGGAAAGGGGACCGGGGAGCTGTTTTTT. The encoded protein is CASSLYPGLAGKGTGELFF. The receptor chain draws on TRBV27 and TRBJ2-2; a stretch of 13 junction bases matches TRBD2. The CDR3, from cysteine to phenylalanine, totals 19 residues. The CDR3 DNA has 57 bases and is translated from base 1. Clipping removes 6 bases from V and 5 bases from J, with 15 as the unmatched junction base count. As encoded in the germline V gene (reference sequence), CDR1 is MNHEY while CDR2 is SMNVEV.